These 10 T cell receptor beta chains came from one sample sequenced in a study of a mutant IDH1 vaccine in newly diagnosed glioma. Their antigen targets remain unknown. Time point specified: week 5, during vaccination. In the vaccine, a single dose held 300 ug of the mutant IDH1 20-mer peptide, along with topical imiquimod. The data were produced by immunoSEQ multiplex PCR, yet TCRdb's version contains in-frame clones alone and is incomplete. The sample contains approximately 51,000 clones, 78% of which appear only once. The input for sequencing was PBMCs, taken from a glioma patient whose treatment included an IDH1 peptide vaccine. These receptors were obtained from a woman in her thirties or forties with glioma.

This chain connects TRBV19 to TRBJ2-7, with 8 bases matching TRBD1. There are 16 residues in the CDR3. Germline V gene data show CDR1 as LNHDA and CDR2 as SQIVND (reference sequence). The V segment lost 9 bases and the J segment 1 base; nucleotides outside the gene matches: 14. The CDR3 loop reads CASKSSGTGISYEQYF. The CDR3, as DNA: TGTGCCAGCAAGTCCTCCGGGACAGGAATTTCCTACGAGCAGTACTTC.

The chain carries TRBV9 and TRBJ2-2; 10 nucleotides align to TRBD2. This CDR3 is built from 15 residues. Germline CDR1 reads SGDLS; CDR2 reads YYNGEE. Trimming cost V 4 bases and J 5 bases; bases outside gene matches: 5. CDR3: CASSLSGGRTGELFF. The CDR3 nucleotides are TGTGCCAGCAGCCTTAGCGGGGGGAGGACCGGGGAGCTGTTTTTT.

The CDR3 spells CASSLDPRVNTEAFF. The CDR3 DNA follows: TGTGCCAGCAGCTTAGATCCCAGGGTTAACACTGAAGCTTTCTTT. This chain connects TRBV5-5 to TRBJ1-1, with D perhaps matching TRBD1 (5 bases). Trimming removed 2 bases from V and 2 bases from J, with 13 bases in between. The CDR3 runs 15 residues. Germline V gene sequence: CDR1 SGHKS, CDR2 YYEKEE (reference sequence).

The CDR3 region is CASSILEAGSYNSPLHF. DNA for the CDR3: TGTGCCAGTAGTATATTGGAGGCCGGCTCCTATAATTCACCCCTCCACTTT. The chain uses TRBV19 and TRBJ1-6; D gene ambiguous. This CDR3 spans 17 amino acids. V was trimmed by 2 bases and J by 0 bases, leaving 11 bases between them. The V gene's germline CDR1 is LNHDA and CDR2 SQIVND (reference sequence).

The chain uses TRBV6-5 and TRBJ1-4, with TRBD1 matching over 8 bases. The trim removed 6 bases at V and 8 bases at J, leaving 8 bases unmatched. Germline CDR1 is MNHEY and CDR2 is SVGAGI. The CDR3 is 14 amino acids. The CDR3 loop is CASRPTGEEEKLFF. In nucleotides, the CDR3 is TGTGCCAGCAGGCCGACAGGGGAAGAAGAAAAACTGTTTTTT.

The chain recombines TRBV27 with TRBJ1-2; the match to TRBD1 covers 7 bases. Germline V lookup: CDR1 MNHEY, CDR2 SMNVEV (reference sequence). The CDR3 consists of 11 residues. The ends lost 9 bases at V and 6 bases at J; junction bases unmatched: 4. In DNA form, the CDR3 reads TGTGCCAGATCCACAGGGGATGGCTACACCTTC. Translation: CARSTGDGYTF.

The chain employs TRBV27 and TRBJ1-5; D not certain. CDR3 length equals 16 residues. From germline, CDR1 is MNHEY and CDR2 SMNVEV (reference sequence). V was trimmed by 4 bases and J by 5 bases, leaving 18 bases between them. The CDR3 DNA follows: TGTGCCAGCAGTTCACAGAGCACGGGCCACGATCAGCCCCAGCATTTT. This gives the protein CASSSQSTGHDQPQHF.

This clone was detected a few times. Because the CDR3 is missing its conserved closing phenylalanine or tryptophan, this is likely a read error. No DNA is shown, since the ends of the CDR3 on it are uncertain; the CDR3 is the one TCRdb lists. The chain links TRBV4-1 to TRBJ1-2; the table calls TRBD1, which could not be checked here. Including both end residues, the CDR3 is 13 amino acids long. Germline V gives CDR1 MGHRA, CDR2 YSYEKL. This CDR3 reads CASSQGGQGGAAL.

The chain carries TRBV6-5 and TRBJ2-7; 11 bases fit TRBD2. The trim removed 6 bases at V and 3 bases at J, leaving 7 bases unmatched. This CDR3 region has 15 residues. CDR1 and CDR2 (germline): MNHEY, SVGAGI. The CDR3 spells CASSPKGLADYEQYF. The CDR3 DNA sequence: TGTGCCAGCAGCCCCAAGGGACTAGCGGACTACGAGCAGTACTTC.

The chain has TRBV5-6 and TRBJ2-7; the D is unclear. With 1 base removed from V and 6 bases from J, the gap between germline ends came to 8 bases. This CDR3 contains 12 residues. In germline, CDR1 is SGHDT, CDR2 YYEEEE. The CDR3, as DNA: TGTGCCAGCAGCTTGTTCCAAACCGAGCAGTACTTC. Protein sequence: CASSLFQTEQYF.